Following are 28 T cell receptor beta chains from one sample sequenced in a study of blood T cell repertoires in COVID-19 (TCRdb year 2020). Library method: the immunoSEQ multiplex PCR assay. The immuneACCESS repertoire file appears here via TCRdb, limited to in-frame rearrangements. These files lack a portion of the clones; in checked studies, under half of the deficit traces to unresolved V genes, and the cause of the others is not known. The sample profile shows fewer than 200,000 clones; approximately 84% of them were found once. The ten biggest clones cover roughly 5% of the sample. The sample consisted of peripheral blood. The receptors were gathered from a woman between 50 and 59 years old with COVID-19, enrolled during active disease.

V gene TRBV13 combines with J gene TRBJ2-3; tentatively, D is TRBD1 (6 bases). CDR1 is PRHDT and CDR2 is FYEKMQ in the germline V gene (reference sequence). Trimming pared 0 bases from V and 5 bases from J, leaving 9 bases between. There are 14 residues in the CDR3. CDR3 sequence reads: CASSLGQGLDTQYF. DNA for the CDR3: TGTGCCAGCAGCTTAGGACAGGGATTAGATACGCAGTATTTT.

The sample holds a few counts of this clone. The chain couples TRBV5-1 to TRBJ1-6; 7 bases are shared with TRBD1. The ends lost 0 bases at V and 10 bases at J; junction bases unmatched: 4. Germline V gene sequence: CDR1 SGHRS, CDR2 YFSETQ. CDR3 size: 14 residues. DNA of the CDR3: TGCGCCAGCAGCTTGGGGACAGGCGTCTCACCCCTCCACTTT. This sequence encodes CASSLGTGVSPLHF.

The chain uses TRBV18 and TRBJ1-1; D not resolved. The CDR3 has 13 residues. CDR1 KGHSH and CDR2 LQKENI come from the germline V gene. The V gene lost 3 bases and the J gene lost 1 base, with 6 bases spanning the gap. CDR3 coding DNA: TGTGCCAGCTCACCGAGGCAGAACACTGAAGCTTTCTTT. Amino acid sequence: CASSPRQNTEAFF. The full variable domain, with the rest looked up from reference TRBV18 and TRBJ1-1, is NAGVMQNPRHLVRRRGQEARLRCSPMKGHSHVYWYRQLPEEGLKFMVYLQKENIIDESGMPKERFSAEFPKEGPSILRIQQVVRGDSAAYFCASSPRQNTEAFFGQGTRLTVV.

The genes are TRBV21-1 and TRBJ2-3; the table's D call, TRBD1, has no DNA check behind it. TRBV21-1 is shown as a pseudogene. CDR3 length: 17 residues. CDR3 residues: CASSKVPGRQGQDTQYF. The CDR3 coding sequence is TGTGCCAGCAGCAAAGTTCCCGGGAGACAGGGACAAGATACGCAGTATTTT.

The V and J genes are TRBV25-1 and TRBJ2-7; maybe TRBD2 (5 bases). From germline, CDR1 is MGHDK and CDR2 SYGVNS. Trimming removed 4 bases at V and 0 bases at J, with 10 bases between. The CDR3 length is 14 residues. The DNA for the CDR3 is TGTGCCAGCAGTGTGGACTTTTTCTCCTACGAGCAGTACTTC. It is translated as CASSVDFFSYEQYF.

The chain joins TRBV6-1 to TRBJ1-6; no clear D. The length of the CDR3 is 14 residues. V lost 2 bases and J 6 bases, leaving 8 bases between the germline ends. The germline CDR1 and CDR2 sequences are MNHNS and SASEGT. CDR3 residues: CASSEMARNSPLHF. The CDR3 DNA sequence: TGTGCCAGCAGTGAAATGGCTCGTAATTCACCCCTCCACTTT.

The chain is built from TRBV11-3 and TRBJ1-2, with D perhaps TRBD1 (6 bases). Trimming stripped 0 bases from V and 4 bases from J, with 9 bases between. The CDR3 length is 14 residues. CDR1 and CDR2 (germline): SGHNT, YENEEA. The CDR3: CASSLDVRGYGYTF. CDR3 DNA: TGTGCCAGCAGCTTAGACGTCAGGGGCTATGGCTACACCTTC.

The J gene is TRBJ2-7, the V gene TRBV27; D may be TRBD1 (6 bases). Deletions cut 6 bases from V and 2 bases from J, with 11 bases between. Germline-derived CDR1 and CDR2 are MNHEY and SMNVEV (reference sequence). The CDR3 length is 13 residues. The CDR3 coding sequence is TGTGCCAGCAGGCAGACAGGAACCTACGAGCAGTACTTC. Translated, it gives CASRQTGTYEQYF.

This sequence joins TRBV7-8 and TRBJ2-7; D ambiguous. Germline V CDR1 and CDR2: SGHVS, FQNEAQ. CDR3 length equals 13 residues. V lost 1 base to trimming and J lost 3 bases, with 7 bases between them. As DNA, the CDR3 is TGTGCCAGCAGCTTAGAGACACACTACGAGCAGTACTTC. It yields the protein CASSLETHYEQYF.

This clone was counted between two and nine times. The chain combines TRBV7-2 with TRBJ2-7; 9 bases line up with TRBD2. Germline lookup yields CDR1 SGHTA and CDR2 FQGNSA. The CDR3 has 13 residues. Trimming removed 4 bases from V and 6 bases from J; junction bases left unmatched: 4. The CDR3 region is CASSSGLAGEQYF. In DNA form, the CDR3 reads TGTGCCAGCAGCTCGGGACTAGCCGGCGAGCAGTACTTC.

This clone was recorded only once. The V and J genes are TRBV4-1 and TRBJ2-4, with D possibly being TRBD1 (6 bases). Trimming shortened V by 8 bases and J by 3 bases, and 17 bases separated the two germline ends. Germline-derived CDR1 and CDR2 are MGHRA and YSYEKL. The length of the CDR3 is 15 residues. The CDR3 coding sequence is TGCGCCAGCGCTCGACAGGCCTCGGGCAAAAACATTCAGTACTTC. This codes for CASARQASGKNIQYF.

The chain links TRBV20-1 to TRBJ1-1; TRBD1 might be the D (5 bases). V was trimmed by 5 bases and J by 7 bases, leaving 8 bases between them. Germline V CDR1 and CDR2: DFQATT, SNEGSKA (reference sequence). This CDR3 has 10 amino acids. This CDR3 reads CSAGALEAFF. In DNA, the CDR3 is TGCAGTGCTGGGGCTCTTGAAGCTTTCTTT.

V is TRBV5-1 and J is TRBJ2-5; possible D gene TRBD2, 6 bases. Trimming took off 3 bases at V and 4 bases at J, with 25 bases between the two ends. Germline values: CDR1 SGHRS, CDR2 YFSETQ. CDR3 size: 18 residues. Written as DNA, the CDR3 is TGCGCCAGCAGCTCAACGATGGGGACTCTGGTAATTCCAGAGACCCAGTACTTC. Encoded protein: CASSSTMGTLVIPETQYF. Using reference TRBV5-1 and TRBJ2-5 for the parts outside the CDR3, the full variable domain is KAGVTQTPRYLIKTRGQQVTLSCSPISGHRSVSWYQQTPGQGLQFLFEYFSETQRNKGNFPGRFSGRQFSNSRSEMNVSTLELGDSALYLCASSSTMGTLVIPETQYFGPGTRLLVL.

V usage is TRBV10-3 and J usage is TRBJ2-1; 9 positions agree with TRBD1. V shed 6 bases, J shed 7 bases, and the junction held 13 bases outside the gene matches. There are 16 residues in the CDR3. Germline V gene lookup returns CDR1 ENHRY and CDR2 SYGVKD. CDR3 DNA sequence: TGTGCCATCAGAGCGGACGGACAGGGGTCCGGGAATGAGCAGTTCTTC. It specifies CAIRADGQGSGNEQFF.

The rearrangement links TRBV5-1 to TRBJ1-2, with TRBD1 identical over 7 bases. CDR3 length equals 14 residues. After removal of 0 bases from V and 8 bases from J, the junction contained 7 bases not matched to a gene. Germline V gene lookup returns CDR1 SGHRS and CDR2 YFSETQ. The CDR3, as DNA: TGCGCCAGCAGCTTGGCCCCCGGAGGGGGCGGCTACACCTTC. Amino acid sequence: CASSLAPGGGGYTF.

The chain has TRBV7-8 and TRBJ1-6; D might be TRBD1 (5 bases). Germline V gives CDR1 SGHVS, CDR2 FQNEAQ. CDR3 length: 14 residues. V shed 6 bases and J shed 0 bases, with 6 bases lying between them. The CDR3, as DNA: TGTGCCAGCAGAGGGGACTCCTATAATTCACCCCTCCACTTT. This translates into CASRGDSYNSPLHF.

CDR3 amino acids: CASSGQGNTEAFF. The CDR3 DNA is TGTGCCAGTAGTGGCCAGGGGAACACTGAAGCTTTCTTT. V is TRBV19 and J is TRBJ1-1, with D perhaps matching TRBD1 (5 bases). The length of the CDR3 is 13 residues. The germline V gene encodes CDR1 LNHDA and CDR2 SQIVND (reference sequence). Deletions cut 5 bases from V and 1 base from J, with 8 bases between.

This chain connects TRBV4-1 to TRBJ1-2; D is unresolved. CDR3 size: 15 residues. Trimming stripped 0 bases from V and 4 bases from J, with 12 bases between. CDR1 is MGHRA, CDR2 YSYEKL, per germline. The CDR3 protein is CASSQDRARAYGYTF. The CDR3 DNA follows: TGCGCCAGCAGCCAAGATAGGGCGCGGGCCTATGGCTACACCTTC.

The rearrangement uses TRBV19 and TRBJ2-5; 11 nucleotides line up with TRBD2. CDR3 length equals 13 residues. The trim removed 7 bases at V and 2 bases at J, leaving 0 bases unmatched. The V gene's germline CDR1 is LNHDA and CDR2 SQIVND (reference sequence). The CDR3 spells CASTSGGQETQYF. The CDR3 DNA reads as TGTGCCAGTACTAGCGGGGGGCAAGAGACCCAGTACTTC.

This sequence joins TRBV10-3 and TRBJ1-2, with unresolved D. Germline assignment: CDR1 ENHRY and CDR2 SYGVKD. The V end lost 1 base, the J end lost 1 base, and 13 bases lay between the germline ends. There are 16 residues in the CDR3. CDR3 sequence: CAISEFPTSNNYGYTF. The CDR3 DNA reads TGTGCCATCAGTGAGTTCCCAACCTCTAATAACTATGGCTACACCTTC.

The chain couples TRBV18 to TRBJ1-2, with D hard to call. The CDR3 is 16 amino acids. V was cut by 2 bases and J by 7 bases, with 20 bases left in between. Germline CDR1 KGHSH, CDR2 LQKENI. The DNA for the CDR3 is TGTGCCAGCTCACCAGACTCAACCGGACTACTGGGTGGCTACACCTTC. This encodes CASSPDSTGLLGGYTF.

The chain uses TRBV27 and TRBJ1-4; TRBD1 might be the D (5 bases). This CDR3 is built from 15 residues. Germline CDR1 reads MNHEY; CDR2 reads SMNVEV (reference sequence). V shed 0 bases and J shed 8 bases, with 13 bases lying between them. The CDR3 nucleotides read TGTGCCAGCAGTTTATCGTTGGGGCAAAGCGAAAAACTGTTTTTT. It translates to CASSLSLGQSEKLFF.

The chain uses TRBV6-5 and TRBJ1-5, with a weak D call TRBD1 (6 bases). Germline CDR1 is MNHEY and CDR2 is SVGAGI. This CDR3 is built from 13 residues. V lost 7 bases, J lost 6 bases, and 13 bases lay in between. CDR3 sequence (DNA): TGTGCCAGCATTGCACAGGGCGGTCAGCCCCAGCATTTT. Its translation is CASIAQGGQPQHF.

The gene calls are TRBV5-8 and TRBJ1-2, with 7 nucleotides matching TRBD1. Trimming removed 0 bases from V and 0 bases from J; junction bases left unmatched: 5. CDR1 SGHTS and CDR2 YDEGEE come from the germline V gene. There are 16 residues in the CDR3. This CDR3 is CASSLGPGGANYGYTF. The CDR3 DNA reads TGTGCCAGCAGCTTGGGTCCAGGGGGTGCTAACTATGGCTACACCTTC. Variable domain in full (rest from reference TRBV5-8 and TRBJ1-2): EAGVTQSPTHLIKTRGQQATLRCSPISGHTSVYWYQQALGLGLQFLLWYDEGEERNRGNFPPRFSGRQFPNYSSELNVNALELEDSALYLCASSLGPGGANYGYTFGSGTRLTVV.

The chain has TRBV19 and TRBJ2-1; D is possibly TRBD2 (6 bases). Looked up from germline, CDR1 is LNHDA and CDR2 is SQIVND (reference sequence). The CDR3 has 15 amino acids. Trimming removed 7 bases from V and 0 bases from J, with 13 bases in between. The CDR3: CASNQDYSSYNEQFF. The CDR3 DNA sequence: TGTGCCAGTAATCAGGACTACTCCTCCTACAATGAGCAGTTCTTC.

The V call is TRBV5-1, the J call TRBJ1-3; D is uncertain. Per germline, CDR1 SGHRS and CDR2 YFSETQ. This CDR3 region has 14 residues. Trimming shortened V by 4 bases and J by 0 bases, and 8 bases separated the two germline ends. CDR3: CASSSTDSGNTIYF. CDR3 in DNA: TGCGCCAGCAGCAGTACAGACTCTGGAAACACCATATATTTT.

This rearrangement joins TRBV29-1 to TRBJ1-5, with TRBD1 identical over 7 bases. V was clipped by 7 bases and J by 4 bases; unmatched bases: 7. This CDR3 comprises 13 residues. CDR1 SQVTM and CDR2 ANQGSEA come from the germline V gene. In DNA form, the CDR3 reads TGCAGCGCAGCTACAGGGGTGAATCAGCCCCAGCATTTT. The encoded protein is CSAATGVNQPQHF.

The V and J genes are TRBV9 and TRBJ2-1; D is possibly TRBD2 (6 bases). The V end lost 3 bases, the J end lost 3 bases, and 13 bases lay between the germline ends. CDR1 SGDLS and CDR2 YYNGEE come from the germline V gene. The CDR3 has 15 amino acids. The CDR3 is CASSESRGGYNEQFF. In DNA, the CDR3 is TGTGCCAGCAGCGAGTCGCGGGGCGGCTACAATGAGCAGTTCTTC.